The 18 T cell receptor beta chains in this list originate from one sample, sequenced in a study of T cell responses to AZD1222 COVID-19 vaccine. Libraries were prepared by immunoSEQ multiplex PCR; TCRdb keeps only in-frame clonotypes and omits some of them. This sample has around 160,000 clones, with 91% found just once. Here the sequenced sample was peripheral blood, taken on day 0 of AZD1222 vaccination. These receptors all come from an adult in good health.

V and J are TRBV19 and TRBJ2-7; D might be TRBD1 or TRBD2, each matching 6 bases. The germline V gene has CDR1 LNHDA and CDR2 SQIVND (reference sequence). Trimming removed 4 bases from V and 7 bases from J, with 14 bases in between. The CDR3 length is 13 residues. DNA of the CDR3: TGTGCCAGTAGTAACTCAGGGGCGGGGGAGCAGTACTTC. Amino acid sequence: CASSNSGAGEQYF.

The rearrangement links TRBV21-1 to TRBJ1-2; the table gives TRBD1 as D, unverified against the DNA. TRBV21-1 is a pseudogene locus. CDR3 length equals 16 residues. The CDR3 spells CASSKGDRQGPDGYTF. CDR3 coding DNA: TGTGCCAGCAGCAAAGGGGACAGACAGGGGCCGGATGGCTACACCTTC.

This clone is a singleton in its sample. The chain carries TRBV7-8 and TRBJ1-3; the D gene is possibly TRBD1 (6 bases). The CDR3 is made up of 15 amino acids. With 5 bases removed from V and 0 bases from J, the gap between germline ends came to 11 bases. Per the germline V gene, CDR1 is SGHVS and CDR2 is FQNEAQ. CDR3 region: CASSINRDSGNTIYF. For the CDR3, the DNA is TGTGCCAGCAGCATTAACAGGGACTCTGGAAACACCATATATTTT.

This chain connects TRBV7-8 to TRBJ2-1; D possibly corresponds to TRBD2 (6 bases). Trimming removed 0 bases at V and 7 bases at J, with 16 bases between. Germline CDR1 SGHVS, CDR2 FQNEAQ. This CDR3 spans 16 amino acids. The CDR3 coding sequence is TGTGCCAGCAGCTTAGCGGCATGGCGGGGTTTAAATGAGCAGTTCTTC. Amino acids: CASSLAAWRGLNEQFF.

This chain uses TRBV5-6 with TRBJ1-6; 8 nucleotides agree with TRBD1. The trim removed 4 bases at V and 9 bases at J, leaving 9 bases unmatched. CDR1 and CDR2 from the germline V gene are SGHDT and YYEEEE. This CDR3 contains 15 residues. CDR3 residues: CASSGQTGVSSPLHF. CDR3 DNA sequence: TGTGCCAGCAGCGGCCAGACAGGGGTTAGTTCACCCCTCCACTTT.

The chain links TRBV4-2 to TRBJ2-2; TRBD2 is a possible D gene (6 bases). Germline CDR1 is LGHNA and CDR2 is YNFKEQ. The V gene lost 0 bases and the J gene lost 0 bases, with 14 bases spanning the gap. The CDR3 consists of 18 residues. The CDR3 DNA is TGTGCCAGCAGCCAAGATGGGCCGGGGGTCGCGAACACCGGGGAGCTGTTTTTT. Its protein is CASSQDGPGVANTGELFF.

This sequence joins TRBV5-6 and TRBJ2-2; D perhaps matches TRBD2 (6 bases). The germline V gene has CDR1 SGHDT and CDR2 YYEEEE. The CDR3 runs to 17 residues. Trimming shortened V by 2 bases and J by 5 bases, and 19 bases separated the two germline ends. The CDR3 sequence is CASSLGASVALTGELFF. The CDR3 coding sequence is TGTGCCAGCAGCTTAGGGGCTAGCGTCGCCCTAACCGGGGAGCTGTTTTTT.

The chain links TRBV2 to TRBJ2-7, with a tentative D call TRBD2 (5 bases). The germline gives CDR1 SNHLY, CDR2 FYNNEI. The CDR3 runs 11 residues. The V gene lost 6 bases and the J gene lost 6 bases, with 9 bases spanning the gap. CDR3 in amino acids: CASRRTLEQYF. CDR3 nucleotide sequence: TGTGCCAGCAGGCGGACTCTCGAGCAGTACTTC.

V usage is TRBV10-2 and J usage is TRBJ2-1; either TRBD1 or TRBD2 may supply D (5 bases each). The CDR3 covers 15 residues. Trimming left V 3 bases short and J 5 bases short, with 14 bases between. Per germline, CDR1 WSHSY and CDR2 SAAADI. CDR3 DNA sequence: TGCGCCAGCAGTGAACAAGGGACGCCAAACAATGAGCAGTTCTTC. This encodes CASSEQGTPNNEQFF.

This chain uses TRBV28 with TRBJ2-7; 9 positions agree with TRBD1. This CDR3 region has 14 residues. Unmatched junction bases numbered 3, after V lost 3 bases and J lost 3 bases. CDR1 and CDR2 from the germline V gene are MDHEN and SYDVKM. CDR3 sequence reads: CASSFPGQGYEQYF. CDR3 sequence (DNA): TGTGCCAGCAGTTTCCCGGGACAGGGCTACGAGCAGTACTTC.

Turning to this clone: The identical CDR3 is also encoded by other nucleotide sequences in the sample. The gene calls are TRBV19 and TRBJ2-7; tentatively, D is TRBD1 (7 bases). The germline V and J ends were trimmed by 9 bases and 4 bases, with 13 bases remaining between them. Germline V lookup: CDR1 LNHDA, CDR2 SQIVND (reference sequence). This CDR3 comprises 12 residues. The CDR3 nucleotides are TGTGCCAGCGGCAGGGGGGATTACGAGCAGTACTTC. Translation: CASGRGDYEQYF.

The table lists this clone with a few counts. The gene calls are TRBV6-6 and TRBJ1-2; D remains unclear. The CDR3 loop spans 14 amino acids. The germline gives CDR1 MNHNY, CDR2 SVGAGI (reference sequence). Between the trimmed V and J ends, which lost 5 bases and 2 bases, there was a span of 12 bases. This CDR3 is CASSPWATNYGYTF. The DNA for the CDR3 is TGTGCCAGCAGTCCCTGGGCAACGAACTATGGCTACACCTTC.

The chain has TRBV27 and TRBJ1-3; D unclear. The CDR3 length is 15 residues. Germline CDR1 and CDR2: MNHEY and SMNVEV (reference sequence). The V gene lost 6 bases and the J gene lost 2 bases, with 14 bases spanning the gap. The CDR3 loop reads CASSPRGGPGNTIYF. In nucleotides, the CDR3 is TGTGCCAGCAGCCCCCGGGGTGGACCTGGAAACACCATATATTTT.

V gene TRBV5-1 combines with J gene TRBJ2-3; perhaps TRBD1 as D (5 bases). The CDR3 length is 14 residues. Germline-derived CDR1 and CDR2 are SGHRS and YFSETQ. The germline V and J ends were trimmed by 4 bases and 3 bases, with 12 bases remaining between them. CDR3 region: CASSQARTTDTQYF. In nucleotides, the CDR3 is TGCGCCAGCAGCCAAGCGAGGACAACAGATACGCAGTATTTT.

This chain joins TRBV5-6 and TRBJ1-1; D may be TRBD1 (5 bases). Germline loops: CDR1 SGHDT, CDR2 YYEEEE. This CDR3 has 15 residues. The V gene lost 1 base and the J gene lost 5 bases, with 15 bases spanning the gap. The CDR3 is CASSLFAGGRTEAFF. The CDR3, as DNA: TGTGCCAGCAGCTTGTTCGCGGGGGGGAGGACTGAAGCTTTCTTT. Using reference TRBV5-6 and TRBJ1-1 for the parts outside the CDR3, the full variable domain is DAGVTQSPTHLIKTRGQQVTLRCSPKSGHDTVSWYQQALGQGPQFIFQYYEEEERQRGNFPDRFSGHQFPNYSSELNVNALLLGDSALYLCASSLFAGGRTEAFFGQGTRLTVV.

The chain couples TRBV18 to TRBJ1-2; D is unclear. Germline V gene lookup returns CDR1 KGHSH and CDR2 LQKENI. V was clipped by 3 bases and J by 3 bases, with 8 bases between them. The CDR3 totals 13 residues. The CDR3 DNA reads as TGTGCCAGCTCACCGTTGGAGGACTATGGCTACACCTTC. It specifies CASSPLEDYGYTF.

This rearrangement joins TRBV11-2 to TRBJ2-7; TRBD1 or TRBD2 may be the D gene (5 bases each). The CDR3 covers 15 residues. Germline CDR1 reads SGHAT; CDR2 reads FQNNGV. Trimming left V 4 bases short and J 6 bases short, with 19 bases between. The CDR3 nucleotides read TGTGCCAGCAGCTCCTCCCGGGACCCATGGGGCGAGCAGTACTTC. As protein: CASSSSRDPWGEQYF.

The V and J genes are TRBV7-9 and TRBJ2-3, with TRBD2 as a possible D gene (6 bases). This CDR3 has 16 amino acids. The germline gives CDR1 SEHNR, CDR2 FQNEAQ (reference sequence). V dropped 2 bases and J dropped 0 bases, with 12 bases sitting between them. The CDR3: CASSLTVGTSTDTQYF. CDR3 DNA: TGTGCCAGCAGCTTAACAGTAGGGACTAGCACAGATACGCAGTATTTT. The complete variable domain, with remaining parts taken from reference TRBV7-9 and TRBJ2-3, reads DTGVSQNPRHKITKRGQNVTFRCDPISEHNRLYWYRQTLGQGPEFLTYFQNEAQLEKSRLLSDRFSAERPKGSFSTLEIQRTEQGDSAMYLCASSLTVGTSTDTQYFGPGTRLTVL.